Below, 22 T cell receptor beta chains from the same sample are listed, as sequenced in a study of technical replicates of blood from four donors. This table comes from immunoSEQ multiplex PCR, and its TCRdb copy is limited to in-frame clones, with some not included. Here the sample spans tens of thousands of clones, 94% being singletons. The sequenced material came from T cells isolated from PBMCs. Receptors were obtained from a human donor in good health.

The chain combines TRBV11-2 with TRBJ2-6; maybe TRBD2 (5 bases). The CDR3 is made up of 17 amino acids. Looked up from germline, CDR1 is SGHAT and CDR2 is FQNNGV. V was pared by 1 base and J by 3 bases, with 13 bases between. DNA of the CDR3: TGTGCCAGCAGCTTAGTATTTCGGGGAAGTGGGGCCAACGTCCTGACTTTC. Protein sequence: CASSLVFRGSGANVLTF.

This clone was seen a single time. The rearrangement uses TRBV6-5 and TRBJ2-3; 7 bases are shared with TRBD2. V lost 4 bases and J lost 3; bases outside the gene matches: 7. The germline gives CDR1 MNHEY, CDR2 SVGAGI. The CDR3 is made up of 15 amino acids. Written as DNA, the CDR3 is TGTGCCAGCAGTTTGTGGGAGGGCTTAACAGATACGCAGTATTTT. As protein: CASSLWEGLTDTQYF.

The chain recombines TRBV29-1 with TRBJ2-3; 11 bases agree with TRBD2. The CDR3 loop spans 14 amino acids. V dropped 7 bases and J dropped 4; count of bases not matched to a gene: 7. Germline values: CDR1 SQVTM, CDR2 ANQGSEA. The CDR3 nucleotides are TGCAGCGCTATTATAGCGGGAGGGCCAGATACGCAGTATTTT. The encoded protein is CSAIIAGGPDTQYF.

The rearrangement uses TRBV7-2 and TRBJ1-2, with TRBD1 matching 9 bases. The J segment lost 5 bases and the V segment lost 5 bases, leaving 6 bases of the junction unmatched. Per the germline V gene, CDR1 is SGHTA and CDR2 is FQGNSA. The CDR3 contains 14 residues. The CDR3 reads CASSETGTGYGYTF. In DNA, the CDR3 is TGTGCCAGCAGCGAGACCGGGACAGGGTATGGCTACACCTTC.

The chain links TRBV7-9 to TRBJ1-2; 8 nucleotides match TRBD1. Germline CDR1 is SEHNR and CDR2 is FQNEAQ (reference sequence). With V trimmed by 5 bases and J by 3 bases, 8 bases remained unmatched. CDR3 length equals 15 residues. In DNA form, the CDR3 reads TGTGCCAGCAGCGGGGCGGCCAGGGGGCACTATGGCTACACCTTC. Its protein is CASSGAARGHYGYTF.

The chain recombines TRBV27 with TRBJ2-1; 7 bases map to TRBD1. Germline V lookup: CDR1 MNHEY, CDR2 SMNVEV (reference sequence). Unmatched junction bases numbered 13, after V lost 4 bases and J lost 7 bases. The CDR3 is 16 residues long. The CDR3 DNA is TGTGCCAGCAGTTGGGACAGTCCCGGGACCTCTAATGAGCAGTTCTTC. Its protein is CASSWDSPGTSNEQFF.

The J gene is TRBJ2-5, the V gene TRBV18, with TRBD2 matching 9 bases. The CDR3 is 16 residues long. Trimming removed 2 bases from V and 3 bases from J; junction bases left unmatched: 7. Germline V CDR1 and CDR2: KGHSH, LQKENI. CDR3 amino acids: CASSPFYSGREETQYF. Here the CDR3 DNA reads TGTGCCAGCTCACCATTCTATAGCGGGAGAGAAGAGACCCAGTACTTC.

The chain joins TRBV7-8 to TRBJ1-5; TRBD1 matches at 8 bases. The CDR3 runs 16 residues. The V segment lost 5 bases and the J segment 6 bases; nucleotides outside the gene matches: 12. In germline, CDR1 is SGHVS, CDR2 FQNEAQ. CDR3 residues: CASSPGQGVGVQPQHF. In nucleotides, the CDR3 is TGTGCCAGCAGCCCCGGACAGGGCGTCGGGGTTCAGCCCCAGCATTTT.

The chain couples TRBV27 to TRBJ2-7; 7 positions match TRBD2. The germline CDR1 and CDR2 sequences are MNHEY and SMNVEV (reference sequence). V lost 3 bases, J lost 5 bases, and 4 bases stayed unmatched. The CDR3 is made up of 13 amino acids. The CDR3 nucleotides read TGTGCCAGCAGTTTTGCGGGAGAAAACGAGCAGTACTTC. Translated, it gives CASSFAGENEQYF.

The gene calls are TRBV7-9 and TRBJ2-4, with D perhaps TRBD1 (6 bases). The CDR3 runs 16 residues. From germline, CDR1 is SEHNR and CDR2 FQNEAQ (reference sequence). Trimming removed 5 bases from V and 8 bases from J, with 22 bases in between. CDR3 sequence (DNA): TGTGCCAGCAGCGAGTGGGACACCGCCACGGGTTACATTCAGTACTTC. Its translation is CASSEWDTATGYIQYF.

The chain links TRBV7-9 to TRBJ1-5; 7 nucleotides line up with TRBD1. With V trimmed by 5 bases and J by 2 bases, 12 bases remained unmatched. CDR1 is SEHNR and CDR2 is FQNEAQ in the germline V gene (reference sequence). The CDR3 runs to 17 residues. The CDR3 loop reads CASSASNRGRGNQPQHF. In DNA, the CDR3 is TGTGCCAGCAGCGCGAGCAACAGGGGAAGGGGCAATCAGCCCCAGCATTTT. Filled out from reference TRBV7-9 and TRBJ1-5, the complete variable domain reads DTGVSQNPRHKITKRGQNVTFRCDPISEHNRLYWYRQTLGQGPEFLTYFQNEAQLEKSRLLSDRFSAERPKGSFSTLEIQRTEQGDSAMYLCASSASNRGRGNQPQHFGDGTRLSIL.

This clone was observed once. V is TRBV10-3 and J is TRBJ2-3; 10 bases match TRBD2. Trimming removed 3 bases from V and 0 bases from J; junction bases left unmatched: 18. Germline V gives CDR1 ENHRY, CDR2 SYGVKD. This CDR3 spans 21 amino acids. The CDR3 DNA reads as TGTGCCATCAGTGACCCGAGGGGTGCTCCGGGACTAGCGTCGAGCACAGATACGCAGTATTTT. It encodes CAISDPRGAPGLASSTDTQYF.

The genes are TRBV11-2 and TRBJ2-5; D uncertain. Per germline, CDR1 SGHAT and CDR2 FQNNGV. There are 13 residues in the CDR3. V was cut by 0 bases and J by 3 bases, with 5 bases left in between. The CDR3 protein is CASSLDQEETQYF. The DNA for the CDR3 is TGTGCCAGCAGCTTAGATCAGGAAGAGACCCAGTACTTC.

The CDR3 sequence: CASRGVTSGRAYNEQFF. CDR3 DNA sequence: TGTGCCAGCAGGGGCGTCACTAGCGGGAGGGCCTACAATGAGCAGTTCTTC. This chain connects TRBV13 to TRBJ2-1; 13 bases agree with TRBD2. The CDR3 runs 17 residues. Looked up from germline, CDR1 is PRHDT and CDR2 is FYEKMQ (reference sequence). The ends lost 6 bases at V and 2 bases at J; junction bases unmatched: 7. The full variable domain, rest sourced from reference TRBV13 and TRBJ2-1, is AAGVIQSPRHLIKEKRETATLKCYPIPRHDTVYWYQQGPGQDPQFLISFYEKMQSDKGSIPDRFSAQQFSDYHSELNMSSLELGDSALYFCASRGVTSGRAYNEQFFGPGTRLTVL.

V usage is TRBV19 and J usage is TRBJ1-5; no definite D call. The germline V gene encodes CDR1 LNHDA and CDR2 SQIVND (reference sequence). With 3 bases removed from V and 4 bases from J, the gap between germline ends came to 7 bases. The CDR3 runs to 13 residues. Here the CDR3 DNA reads TGTGCCAGTAGTATCGACGGGAATCAGCCCCAGCATTTT. Its translation is CASSIDGNQPQHF.

This chain joins TRBV11-2 and TRBJ1-1; the match to TRBD1 covers 9 bases. J lost 3 bases, V lost 4 bases, and 6 bases had no gene match. This CDR3 is 15 amino acids long. Germline V gene lookup returns CDR1 SGHAT and CDR2 FQNNGV. This CDR3 reads CASSSGQGSDTEAFF. CDR3 DNA: TGTGCCAGCAGCTCGGGACAGGGTTCGGACACTGAAGCTTTCTTT. The variable domain in full, with the rest retrieved from reference TRBV11-2 and TRBJ1-1, is EAGVAQSPRYKIIEKRQSVAFWCNPISGHATLYWYQQILGQGPKLLIQFQNNGVVDDSQLPKDRFSAERLKGVDSTLKIQPAKLEDSAVYLCASSSGQGSDTEAFFGQGTRLTVV.

In regard to this clone: The same CDR3 can be traced to other DNA sequences in this sample. V is TRBV5-1 and J is TRBJ2-2; 9 bases line up with TRBD2. V gave up 0 bases and J gave up 7 bases; unmatched junction bases: 7. Germline-derived CDR1 and CDR2 are SGHRS and YFSETQ. The CDR3 contains 16 residues. CDR3 loop: CASSLDGSGSNGELFF. The DNA for the CDR3 is TGCGCCAGCAGCTTGGATGGTAGCGGGAGTAACGGGGAGCTGTTTTTT.

This sequence joins TRBV6-1 and TRBJ2-1, with TRBD2 matching 7 bases. Germline V gene sequence: CDR1 MNHNS, CDR2 SASEGT. V gave up 2 bases and J gave up 7 bases; unmatched junction bases: 8. CDR3 size: 15 residues. Written as DNA, the CDR3 is TGTGCCAGCAGTGAACCGCGGGAGCTGGGGAATGAGCAGTTCTTC. Translation gives CASSEPRELGNEQFF.

This chain joins TRBV9 and TRBJ2-5; perhaps TRBD2 as D (6 bases). Germline V gene lookup returns CDR1 SGDLS and CDR2 YYNGEE. V lost 2 bases to trimming and J lost 2 bases, with 19 bases between them. The CDR3 is 17 amino acids. The CDR3 coding sequence is TGTGCCAGCAGCGTGGGGTGGGGGGAGATGCCACAAGAGACCCAGTACTTC. It codes for CASSVGWGEMPQETQYF.

The rearrangement links TRBV9 to TRBJ2-5; perhaps TRBD2 as D (6 bases). V was clipped by 0 bases and J by 5 bases, with 11 bases between them. Per the germline V gene, CDR1 is SGDLS and CDR2 is YYNGEE. There are 14 residues in the CDR3. The chain's CDR3 is CASSVELGRETQYF. CDR3 coding DNA: TGTGCCAGCAGCGTAGAGCTGGGGAGGGAGACCCAGTACTTC.

The CDR3 DNA sequence: TGTGCCAGCAGCTTCTCCGGGAATCCCTACGAGCAGTACTTC. It translates to CASSFSGNPYEQYF. The genes are TRBV13 and TRBJ2-7; TRBD2 might be the D (5 bases). CDR1 and CDR2 (germline): PRHDT, FYEKMQ (reference sequence). This CDR3 has 14 residues. The ends were cut back, 3 bases at V and 2 bases at J, with 11 bases in the middle.

The chain recombines TRBV7-2 with TRBJ1-2; 7 bases are shared with TRBD1. There are 12 residues in the CDR3. V shed 9 bases, J shed 4 bases, and the junction held 5 bases outside the gene matches. Germline V gene lookup returns CDR1 SGHTA and CDR2 FQGNSA. CDR3 protein: CAREGQLYGYTF. In nucleotides, the CDR3 is TGTGCCAGGGAGGGACAGCTCTATGGCTACACCTTC.